These 31 T cell receptor beta chains originate from one sample sequenced in a study of CD8+ T cells in alopecia areata. Treatment given: oral pan-JAK inhibitor, 5-10 mg twice daily. RNA, once extracted, was reverse transcribed into cDNA for use as the sequencing template. TCRdb keeps only in-frame clones here, not all; method: immunoSEQ multiplex PCR. The table includes 70,000 or so clones, 29% detected once. Sequencing was performed on CD8+ T cells sorted from blood, taken at week 4, from a patient treated with tofacitinib. Every receptor here comes from a human donor with alopecia areata.

The chain combines TRBV7-2 with TRBJ1-2; 10 positions match TRBD1. CDR3 length equals 15 residues. Germline trimming cut 4 bases from V and 3 bases from J; bases unmatched to any gene: 5. The germline gives CDR1 SGHTA, CDR2 FQGNSA. DNA for the CDR3: TGTGCCAGCAGCTCCCGGGACAGGGGCCACTATGGCTACACCTTC. Translation gives CASSSRDRGHYGYTF.

The table lists this clone with a few counts. The CDR3 DNA reads as TGTGCCAGCAGTCCGTCCTACGAGCAGTACTTC. This sequence encodes CASSPSYEQYF. The chain couples TRBV27 to TRBJ2-7; D not resolved. The CDR3 totals 11 residues. Germline CDR1 MNHEY, CDR2 SMNVEV (reference sequence). With 5 bases removed from V and 1 base from J, the gap between germline ends came to 3 bases.

This clone was seen only a few times. The genes are TRBV5-1 and TRBJ2-1; 12 positions match TRBD2. Losses at the gene ends were 1 base for V and 0 bases for J; bases not matched to a gene: 11. The CDR3 runs to 20 residues. Germline CDR1 and CDR2: SGHRS and YFSETQ. The CDR3 loop is CASSLRSLAGGLSSYNEQFF. The CDR3 nucleotides are TGCGCCAGCAGCTTGCGTTCACTAGCGGGAGGCCTGAGCTCCTACAATGAGCAGTTCTTC.

The V and J genes are TRBV29-1 and TRBJ1-2; D may be TRBD1 (6 bases). In germline, CDR1 is SQVTM, CDR2 ANQGSEA. The CDR3 has 13 amino acids. Trimming cost V 5 bases and J 7 bases, with 17 bases left between them. The CDR3 DNA reads TGCAGCGTTTACCAATGGACAGAGGGTGGCTACACCTTC. This codes for CSVYQWTEGGYTF.

This chain connects TRBV27 to TRBJ2-7; tentative D call: TRBD2 (6 bases). CDR1 MNHEY and CDR2 SMNVEV come from the germline V gene (reference sequence). V was shortened by 7 bases and J by 3 bases, with 19 bases between the two germline ends. This CDR3 is 15 amino acids long. The CDR3 loop reads CASKSPGESLYEQYF. The CDR3 DNA reads as TGTGCCAGCAAGTCTCCGGGAGAATCCCTCTACGAGCAGTACTTC.

This clone was seen repeatedly, ten times or more. The chain combines TRBV19 with TRBJ1-1, with D unresolved. V was cut by 8 bases and J by 5 bases, with 18 bases left in between. The CDR3 has 14 residues. The germline V gene encodes CDR1 LNHDA and CDR2 SQIVND (reference sequence). The CDR3 region has the DNA TGTGCCAGTTGGGCCGGATTCGTTGGGACTGAAGCTTTCTTT. Encoded protein: CASWAGFVGTEAFF.

There are a few counts of this clone. The chain links TRBV25-1 to TRBJ1-1; the D is unclear. V was trimmed by 3 bases and J by 8 bases, leaving 10 bases between them. CDR3 length: 12 amino acids. Germline CDR1 and CDR2: MGHDK and SYGVNS. CDR3 region: CASSDLFGEAFF. Written as DNA, the CDR3 is TGTGCCAGCAGTGATTTGTTCGGGGAAGCTTTCTTT.

The V call is TRBV7-8, the J call TRBJ2-1, with D hard to call. The CDR3 covers 13 residues. The V gene lost 5 bases and the J gene lost 8 bases, with 13 bases spanning the gap. Germline V gene data show CDR1 as SGHVS and CDR2 as FQNEAQ. CDR3 amino acids: CASSRSGSDEQFF. DNA for the CDR3: TGTGCCAGCAGCCGGAGTGGCAGCGATGAGCAGTTCTTC.

This clone was seen a few times. The chain has TRBV15 and TRBJ1-2, with TRBD1 matching 7 bases. The CDR3 totals 16 residues. The V gene end was trimmed by 0 bases and the J gene end by 0 bases; junction bases not matched to a gene: 4. The germline V gene has CDR1 LNHNV and CDR2 YYDKDF (reference sequence). CDR3 residues: CATSRDLGTANYGYTF. DNA for the CDR3: TGTGCCACCAGCAGAGATTTGGGGACAGCTAACTATGGCTACACCTTC.

In this sample, this clone turned up a few times. The chain joins TRBV6-6 to TRBJ2-7; the D gene is possibly TRBD2 (6 bases). This CDR3 comprises 11 residues. V lost 2 bases, J lost 7 bases, and 6 bases lay in between. The germline gives CDR1 MNHNY, CDR2 SVGAGI (reference sequence). CDR3 nucleotides: TGTGCCAGCAGTTACCGGGGGGAGCAGTACTTC. It codes for CASSYRGEQYF.

The V gene is TRBV27, the J gene TRBJ2-2; D unclear. CDR3 length: 12 amino acids. The V gene's germline CDR1 is MNHEY and CDR2 SMNVEV (reference sequence). The V end was cut by 8 bases, the J end by 3 bases, with 7 bases between. In DNA, the CDR3 is TGTGCCAGCGGGCGGTACACCGGGGAGCTGTTTTTT. Residues: CASGRYTGELFF.

There are many counts of this clone. Other DNA sequences in the same sample also yield this CDR3. CDR3 residues: CAWRDGTSGRGGEQFF. In nucleotides, the CDR3 is TGTGCCTGGAGGGACGGGACTAGCGGGAGGGGGGGTGAGCAGTTCTTC. This sequence joins TRBV30 and TRBJ2-1; TRBD2 aligns across 16 bases. V was pared by 3 bases and J by 9 bases, with 8 bases of the junction left unmatched. The CDR3 has 16 amino acids. Germline CDR1 reads GTSNPN; CDR2 reads SVGIG (reference sequence).

The chain carries TRBV23-1 and TRBJ2-7, with D maybe TRBD1 (6 bases). TRBV23-1 falls under the ORF class, with uncertain function. The CDR3 length is 15 residues. Trimming cost V 4 bases and J 1 base, with 14 bases left between them. CDR3 DNA sequence: TGCGCCAGCAGTCCTCGGTCGGACAGATCCTACGAGCAGTACTTC. Translation: CASSPRSDRSYEQYF.

V usage is TRBV30 and J usage is TRBJ2-3, with 11 positions matching TRBD2. In germline, CDR1 is GTSNPN, CDR2 SVGIG (reference sequence). J gave up 2 bases and V 1 base, and 8 bases lay outside the gene matches. The CDR3 loop spans 17 amino acids. The CDR3 coding sequence is TGTGCCTGGAGTGATTCAAGACTAGCGGGACTCACAGATACGCAGTATTTT. Translated, it gives CAWSDSRLAGLTDTQYF.

V is TRBV15 and J is TRBJ1-5; 7 bases agree with TRBD1. The V gene's germline CDR1 is LNHNV and CDR2 YYDKDF (reference sequence). V was pared by 6 bases and J by 1 base, with 3 bases of the junction left unmatched. The CDR3 loop spans 14 amino acids. In DNA, the CDR3 is TGTGCCACCAGGGCGGACAGGAGCAATCAGCCCCAGCATTTT. Its translation: CATRADRSNQPQHF.

The chain links TRBV4-3 to TRBJ2-3; TRBD1 might be the D (6 bases). CDR1 is LGHNA and CDR2 is YSLEER in the germline V gene. The V and J ends lost 0 bases and 6 bases respectively, with 10 bases between them. CDR3 size: 14 residues. The chain's CDR3 is CASSQETGRDTQYF. DNA for the CDR3: TGCGCCAGCAGCCAAGAGACAGGACGGGATACGCAGTATTTT.

This clone has just a few counts. J is TRBJ2-1 and V is TRBV29-1, with TRBD2 matching 8 bases. Germline trimming cut 5 bases from V and 4 bases from J; bases unmatched to any gene: 4. The CDR3 totals 13 residues. Germline-derived CDR1 and CDR2 are SQVTM and ANQGSEA. CDR3 protein: CSVPSGYYNEQFF. The CDR3 DNA sequence: TGCAGCGTTCCTAGCGGGTATTACAATGAGCAGTTCTTC.

This clone was seen a few times. The rearrangement uses TRBV25-1 and TRBJ2-7; D is undetermined. The CDR3 loop spans 12 amino acids. V lost 3 bases and J 7 bases, leaving 10 bases between the germline ends. Germline-derived CDR1 and CDR2 are MGHDK and SYGVNS. The CDR3 nucleotides are TGTGCCAGCAGTGACGAGCCTGGGGAGCAGTACTTC. Translated: CASSDEPGEQYF.

This clone was counted only a few times. The rearrangement uses TRBV10-2 and TRBJ1-2; 9 bases match TRBD1. The germline V gene has CDR1 WSHSY and CDR2 SAAADI. V dropped 7 bases and J dropped 2; count of bases not matched to a gene: 2. The CDR3 runs 13 residues. The CDR3 DNA reads TGCGCCAGCACCGGGACAGGGAACTATGGCTACACCTTC. Amino acid sequence: CASTGTGNYGYTF.

This clone has a handful of counts. The chain recombines TRBV9 with TRBJ2-3, with a weak D call TRBD1 (5 bases). CDR1 is SGDLS and CDR2 is YYNGEE in the germline V gene. V was pared by 5 bases and J by 4 bases, with 20 bases between. This CDR3 spans 16 amino acids. CDR3 protein: CASSESPFSRADTQYF. CDR3 DNA sequence: TGTGCCAGCAGTGAGAGCCCTTTTAGCAGGGCAGATACGCAGTATTTT.

The chain employs TRBV30 and TRBJ1-1, with D unresolved. Germline V gene data show CDR1 as GTSNPN and CDR2 as SVGIG (reference sequence). CDR3 length equals 12 residues. The V end was cut by 0 bases, the J end by 8 bases, with 10 bases between. The CDR3 DNA sequence: TGTGCCTGGAGTGTAGTTTCGGTCGAAGCTTTCTTT. Its translation is CAWSVVSVEAFF.

This clone was observed a handful of times. The chain links TRBV7-6 to TRBJ2-2; the D gene is possibly TRBD1 (6 bases). CDR1 is SGHVS, CDR2 FNYEAQ, per germline. This CDR3 has 14 residues. Trimming left V 6 bases short and J 1 base short, with 9 bases between. This chain's CDR3 is CASRSRGNTGELFF. In nucleotides, the CDR3 is TGTGCCAGCAGAAGCAGGGGGAACACCGGGGAGCTGTTTTTT.

The CDR3 sequence: CASSFWGREAFF. CDR3 sequence (DNA): TGTGCCAGCAGTTTTTGGGGCAGGGAAGCTTTCTTT. The chain is built from TRBV27 and TRBJ1-1; possible D gene TRBD1, 5 bases. V gave up 3 bases and J gave up 8 bases, with 10 bases separating them. This CDR3 contains 12 residues. CDR1 is MNHEY, CDR2 SMNVEV, per germline (reference sequence).

This clone has only a few counts. The chain has TRBV4-1 and TRBJ2-7; D is possibly TRBD2 (5 bases). The V and J ends lost 1 base and 3 bases respectively, with 19 bases between them. Germline V CDR1 and CDR2: MGHRA, YSYEKL. The length of the CDR3 is 17 residues. CDR3 sequence: CASSQVLSVDFDYEQYF. CDR3 in DNA: TGCGCCAGCAGCCAAGTACTTTCGGTGGACTTTGACTACGAGCAGTACTTC.

The chain is built from TRBV11-2 and TRBJ2-5; D ambiguous. Trimming took off 2 bases at V and 1 base at J, with 5 bases between the two ends. Germline CDR1 SGHAT, CDR2 FQNNGV. This CDR3 spans 13 amino acids. The DNA of the CDR3 is TGTGCCAGCAGCTTATGGGTCCAAGAGACCCAGTACTTC. This encodes CASSLWVQETQYF.

This clone was seen a few times. This chain uses TRBV5-1 with TRBJ2-7; D is undetermined. Germline V gives CDR1 SGHRS, CDR2 YFSETQ. The CDR3 is made up of 14 amino acids. Trimming cost V 0 bases and J 5 bases, with 12 bases left between them. For the CDR3, the DNA is TGCGCCAGCAGCTTGGTGGTTGCAGTTGACGAGCAGTACTTC. Amino acid sequence: CASSLVVAVDEQYF.

As to this clone: Only one base separates this from a far larger clonotype, so it likely reflects a read error. Here the CDR3 DNA reads TGTGCCAGCAGCACTACAGACAGGGCAAGGAACGAGCAGTTCTTC. Protein: CASSTTDRARNEQFF. The chain combines TRBV13 with TRBJ2-1; TRBD1 matches 7 bases. The junction had 14 bases not matched to a gene; V was cut back by 5 bases and J by 10 bases. The CDR3 has 15 amino acids. Per germline, CDR1 PRHDT and CDR2 FYEKMQ (reference sequence).

J is TRBJ2-1 and V is TRBV7-2, with 8 bases aligning to TRBD1. J lost 7 bases, V lost 4 bases, and 0 bases had no gene match. From germline, CDR1 is SGHTA and CDR2 FQGNSA. The CDR3 extends over 12 amino acids. The CDR3 coding sequence is TGTGCCAGCAGCTGGACAGGGAATGAGCAGTTCTTC. Translation: CASSWTGNEQFF.

This clone was counted between two and nine times. The chain couples TRBV6-5 to TRBJ2-7; D call uncertain. Germline CDR1 reads MNHEY; CDR2 reads SVGAGI. V lost 2 bases and J lost 2, with 16 bases in between. This CDR3 has 16 amino acids. CDR3 nucleotides: TGTGCCAGCAGTTACAACCCAGTGGGGTTCGCCTACGAGCAGTACTTC. Encoded protein: CASSYNPVGFAYEQYF.

The chain combines TRBV29-1 with TRBJ1-2; D possibly corresponds to TRBD1 (6 bases). CDR3 length: 12 amino acids. Trimming removed 7 bases at V and 4 bases at J, with 13 bases between. Germline values: CDR1 SQVTM, CDR2 ANQGSEA. CDR3 protein: CSALDRTYGYTF. CDR3 sequence (DNA): TGCAGCGCCTTAGACAGGACCTATGGCTACACCTTC. Full variable domain (remainder filled in from reference TRBV29-1 and TRBJ1-2): SAVISQKPSRDICQRGTSLTIQCQVDSQVTMMFWYRQQPGQSLTLIATANQGSEATYESGFVIDKFPISRPNLTFSTLTVSNMSPEDSSIYLCSALDRTYGYTFGSGTRLTVV.

This clone was found a few times. The V gene is TRBV23-1, the J gene TRBJ2-7, with D tentatively TRBD1 or TRBD2 (5 bases each). TRBV23-1 is labeled an ORF, and its function is uncertain. V was shortened by 7 bases and J by 3 bases, with 16 bases between the two germline ends. The CDR3 is made up of 14 amino acids. CDR3 DNA: TGCGCCAGCACCGAGGGACCCGGCGGCTACGAGCAGTACTTC. Translated, it gives CASTEGPGGYEQYF.